This T cell receptor (beta chain) was identified in a study of OX40 agonist ivuxolimab in advanced cancers. For the study at large: Patients were dosed intravenously with ivuxolimab at 0.01 to 10 mg/kg every 2 weeks.

The ends were cut back, 0 bases at V and 1 base at J, with 12 bases in the middle. Germline CDR1 reads PRHDT; CDR2 reads FYEKMQ (reference sequence). This CDR3 region has 16 residues. Assay: immunoSEQ multiplex PCR; the TCRdb copy retains only in-frame clones and omits some. The profile shows some 30,000 clones, more than 75% of them singletons. The sequence was collected from an adult with an advanced solid tumor such as melanoma, head and neck, liver or kidney cancer. Here the sequenced sample was CD4+ or CD8+ T cells sorted from blood, taken in a trial of the OX40 agonist ivuxolimab. This sequence joins TRBV13 and TRBJ1-2; D is unresolved. Here the CDR3 DNA reads TGTGCCAGCAGCTTAGGCTATGAGGGTATTAACTATGGCTACACCTTC. Protein product: CASSLGYEGINYGYTF.